These 32 T cell receptor beta chains came from one sample sequenced in a study of STAT5B mutations in CD4+ large granular lymphocyte leukemia. Profiling relied on immunoSEQ multiplex PCR, and the TCRdb table lists in-frame clones only, not all of them. The table lists 37,000 or so clones, approximately 88% of them singletons. Sequencing used CD4+ T cells from blood buffy coats. The receptors come from a human donor in good health.

This clone was seen only a few times. V gene TRBV10-3 combines with J gene TRBJ1-1; D remains unclear. Germline CDR1 ENHRY, CDR2 SYGVKD. CDR3 size: 12 residues. Deletions cut 3 bases from V and 8 bases from J, with 10 bases between. The CDR3: CAISDRGKEAFF. CDR3 in DNA: TGTGCCATCAGTGACCGCGGGAAAGAAGCTTTCTTT.

The V gene is TRBV15, the J gene TRBJ1-4, with TRBD1 as a possible D gene (5 bases). This CDR3 has 15 residues. The ends were cut back, 0 bases at V and 8 bases at J, with 13 bases in the middle. Germline values: CDR1 LNHNV, CDR2 YYDKDF (reference sequence). The CDR3 sequence: CATSREAAGWEKLFF. The CDR3 coding sequence is TGTGCCACCAGCAGAGAAGCAGCAGGGTGGGAAAAACTGTTTTTT. The complete variable domain, with remaining parts taken from reference TRBV15 and TRBJ1-4, reads DAMVIQNPRYQVTQFGKPVTLSCSQTLNHNVMYWYQQKSSQAPKLLFHYYDKDFNNEADTPDNFQSRRPNTSFCFLDIRSPGLGDTAMYLCATSREAAGWEKLFFGSGTQLSVL.

CDR3 nucleotides: TGTGCCAGCAGCGTAGAAGAAGAACTAGCGGGAGGAGAAAACATTCAGTACTTC. It encodes CASSVEEELAGGENIQYF. The genes are TRBV9 and TRBJ2-4; 12 bases line up with TRBD2. Per the germline V gene, CDR1 is SGDLS and CDR2 is YYNGEE. V dropped 0 bases and J dropped 5; count of bases not matched to a gene: 9. The CDR3 contains 18 residues.

The chain has TRBV7-3 and TRBJ1-6, with D possibly matching TRBD1 (6 bases). The length of the CDR3 is 13 residues. V dropped 4 bases and J dropped 7 bases, with 8 bases sitting between them. Germline CDR1 SGHTA, CDR2 FQGTGA. As DNA, the CDR3 is TGTGCCAGCAGCTCCCAGGGGAATTCACCCCTCCACTTT. This codes for CASSSQGNSPLHF.

The count of this clone is one. The rearrangement joins TRBV19 to TRBJ2-3, with D unresolved. This CDR3 has 15 amino acids. Trimming took 4 bases from V and 2 from J, leaving 13 bases between them. Germline CDR1 is LNHDA and CDR2 is SQIVND (reference sequence). CDR3 sequence reads: CASSRWWGNTDTQYF. In DNA, the CDR3 is TGTGCCAGTAGTAGATGGTGGGGTAACACAGATACGCAGTATTTT. The variable domain in full, with the rest retrieved from reference TRBV19 and TRBJ2-3, is DGGITQSPKYLFRKEGQNVTLSCEQNLNHDAMYWYRQDPGQGLRLIYYSQIVNDFQKGDIAEGYSVSREKKESFPLTVTSAQKNPTAFYLCASSRWWGNTDTQYFGPGTRLTVL.

This rearrangement joins TRBV5-1 to TRBJ2-1, with D tentatively TRBD1 (5 bases). This CDR3 contains 15 residues. The V and J ends lost 0 bases and 3 bases respectively, with 10 bases between them. Germline V lookup: CDR1 SGHRS, CDR2 YFSETQ. The CDR3 reads CASSLAQGGYNEQFF. The CDR3 DNA reads as TGCGCCAGCAGCTTGGCTCAGGGTGGCTACAATGAGCAGTTCTTC. Drawing the rest from reference TRBV5-1 and TRBJ2-1, the complete variable domain is KAGVTQTPRYLIKTRGQQVTLSCSPISGHRSVSWYQQTPGQGLQFLFEYFSETQRNKGNFPGRFSGRQFSNSRSEMNVSTLELGDSALYLCASSLAQGGYNEQFFGPGTRLTVL.

The chain combines TRBV7-9 with TRBJ2-7, with unresolved D. Trimming shortened V by 1 base and J by 7 bases, and 11 bases separated the two germline ends. Germline CDR1 reads SEHNR; CDR2 reads FQNEAQ (reference sequence). The CDR3 runs 13 residues. CDR3 region: CASSLGDNREQYF. Written as DNA, the CDR3 is TGTGCCAGCAGCTTAGGAGACAATAGGGAGCAGTACTTC.

The chain combines TRBV28 with TRBJ2-2; D possibly uses TRBD1 or TRBD2 (6 bases each). The CDR3 loop spans 13 amino acids. Germline assignment: CDR1 MDHEN and CDR2 SYDVKM. Trimming took off 5 bases at V and 6 bases at J, with 10 bases between the two ends. The CDR3 bases are TGTGCCAGCAGTACGGGGGCACCCGGGGAGCTGTTTTTT. Translated: CASSTGAPGELFF. Full variable domain (outside the CDR3, taken from reference TRBV28 and TRBJ2-2): DVKVTQSSRYLVKRTGEKVFLECVQDMDHENMFWYRQDPGLGLRLIYFSYDVKMKEKGDIPEGYSVSREKKERFSLILESASTNQTSMYLCASSTGAPGELFFGEGSRLTVL.

This clone has only a few counts. The chain carries TRBV7-9 and TRBJ2-7; perhaps TRBD1 as D (5 bases). Trimming shortened V by 3 bases and J by 5 bases, and 14 bases separated the two germline ends. The CDR3 totals 14 residues. Germline loops: CDR1 SEHNR, CDR2 FQNEAQ (reference sequence). This chain's CDR3 is CASSFRQGLDEQYF. The CDR3 DNA sequence: TGTGCCAGCAGCTTTCGCCAGGGTCTTGACGAGCAGTACTTC.

The chain combines TRBV4-3 with TRBJ1-2; maybe TRBD1 (5 bases). CDR3 length: 15 amino acids. Germline CDR1 LGHNA, CDR2 YSLEER. V was clipped by 0 bases and J by 2 bases, with 10 bases between them. The DNA for the CDR3 is TGCGCCAGCAGCCAAGAGGAGGGACGGAACTATGGCTACACCTTC. It is translated as CASSQEEGRNYGYTF.

The chain couples TRBV11-2 to TRBJ1-2, with 7 nucleotides matching TRBD1. The length of the CDR3 is 17 residues. The V gene's germline CDR1 is SGHAT and CDR2 FQNNGV. V was pared by 6 bases and J by 5 bases, with 18 bases of the junction left unmatched. CDR3 in DNA: TGTGCCAGCAGTACCTCCGAGGACGGACAGGACACTTATGGCTACACCTTC. The encoded protein is CASSTSEDGQDTYGYTF.

The chain carries TRBV7-3 and TRBJ2-3; 11 bases agree with TRBD2. Losses at the gene ends were 4 bases for V and 6 bases for J; bases not matched to a gene: 24. This CDR3 is built from 21 residues. Per germline, CDR1 SGHTA and CDR2 FQGTGA. This chain's CDR3 is CASSWRDYISGRANLCDTQYF. The CDR3 bases are TGTGCCAGCAGCTGGAGGGATTATATTAGCGGGAGGGCCAATTTATGTGATACGCAGTATTTT.

The chain is built from TRBV6-5 and TRBJ1-2, with 10 bases fitting TRBD1. V shed 2 bases and J 4 bases; nucleotides not matched to a gene: 7. Per germline, CDR1 MNHEY and CDR2 SVGAGI. The CDR3 contains 16 residues. CDR3 amino acids: CASSYDRGRDLYGYTF. In nucleotides, the CDR3 is TGTGCCAGCAGTTACGACAGGGGGCGGGACCTCTATGGCTACACCTTC.

The chain employs TRBV4-1 and TRBJ1-4; D is undetermined. The CDR3 is 15 residues long. V was cut by 0 bases and J by 10 bases, with 15 bases left in between. Per the germline V gene, CDR1 is MGHRA and CDR2 is YSYEKL. As DNA, the CDR3 is TGCGCCAGCAGCCAAGATCCGGCAGATGGGAGAAAACTGTTTTTT. Protein product: CASSQDPADGRKLFF.

V is TRBV19 and J is TRBJ1-6, with D unclear. The CDR3 is 15 amino acids. Germline CDR1 reads LNHDA; CDR2 reads SQIVND (reference sequence). Deletions cut 6 bases from V and 0 bases from J, with 9 bases between. In DNA, the CDR3 is TGTGCCAGTAGGGCAATGAGCTCCTATAATTCACCCCTCCACTTT. Protein product: CASRAMSSYNSPLHF. The full variable domain, rest sourced from reference TRBV19 and TRBJ1-6, is DGGITQSPKYLFRKEGQNVTLSCEQNLNHDAMYWYRQDPGQGLRLIYYSQIVNDFQKGDIAEGYSVSREKKESFPLTVTSAQKNPTAFYLCASRAMSSYNSPLHFGNGTRLTVT.

This chain uses TRBV18 with TRBJ1-2; TRBD1 matches 8 bases. J gave up 8 bases and V 3 bases, and 5 bases lay outside the gene matches. Germline loops: CDR1 KGHSH, CDR2 LQKENI. The CDR3 has 13 residues. CDR3 bases: TGTGCCAGCTCACCGAACAGGGGGGAAGGCTACACCTTC. It is translated as CASSPNRGEGYTF.

This clone has a single count. This sequence joins TRBV14 and TRBJ2-3; 7 nucleotides match TRBD1. The length of the CDR3 is 15 residues. J was trimmed by 5 bases and V by 5 bases; bases with no gene match: 10. CDR1 and CDR2 from the germline V gene are SGHDN and FVKESK. CDR3: CASSSGGNNGDTQYF. CDR3 nucleotides: TGTGCCAGCAGCTCAGGGGGAAACAATGGAGATACGCAGTATTTT.

This clone was picked up one time. The chain joins TRBV27 to TRBJ1-2; D may be TRBD1 (5 bases). Trimming removed 4 bases at V and 2 bases at J, with 8 bases between. CDR1 and CDR2 (germline): MNHEY, SMNVEV (reference sequence). CDR3 length: 13 residues. DNA of the CDR3: TGTGCCAGCAGTTCGGGACGGAACTATGGCTACACCTTC. Its translation is CASSSGRNYGYTF.

The chain employs TRBV19 and TRBJ2-7, with 9 bases matching TRBD1. The CDR3 has 14 amino acids. The J segment lost 3 bases and the V segment lost 4 bases, leaving 4 bases of the junction unmatched. CDR1 LNHDA and CDR2 SQIVND come from the germline V gene (reference sequence). DNA for the CDR3: TGTGCCAGTAGTACGGGACAGGGAGTCTACGAGCAGTACTTC. This codes for CASSTGQGVYEQYF.

This clone occurred a few times. The chain carries TRBV10-1 and TRBJ1-2; 8 bases are shared with TRBD1. This CDR3 is built from 13 residues. V gave up 7 bases and J gave up 8 bases; unmatched junction bases: 9. Germline CDR1 is WNHNN and CDR2 is SYGVQD (reference sequence). CDR3 sequence: CASIEGQARGYTF. CDR3 in DNA: TGCGCCAGCATAGAGGGACAGGCCCGCGGCTACACCTTC.

The V gene is TRBV6-6, the J gene TRBJ1-1; 9 nucleotides agree with TRBD1. The germline CDR1 and CDR2 sequences are MNHNY and SVGAGI (reference sequence). The J segment lost 1 base and the V segment lost 7 bases, leaving 10 bases of the junction unmatched. The CDR3 totals 16 residues. The CDR3 nucleotides read TGTGCCAGCACCGGACAGGGGCGGTTCACGAACACTGAAGCTTTCTTT. It is translated as CASTGQGRFTNTEAFF.

The chain carries TRBV7-9 and TRBJ1-1, with 7 bases aligning to TRBD1. The CDR3 spans 14 residues. After removal of 3 bases from V and 5 bases from J, the junction contained 6 bases not matched to a gene. The germline gives CDR1 SEHNR, CDR2 FQNEAQ (reference sequence). The CDR3 spells CASSLEGARTEAFF. In DNA form, the CDR3 reads TGTGCCAGCAGCTTGGAGGGGGCTCGGACTGAAGCTTTCTTT.

The chain is built from TRBV7-7 and TRBJ2-7, with a weak D call TRBD1 (5 bases). Trimming stripped 5 bases from V and 5 bases from J, with 40 bases between. The CDR3 is 22 residues long. Germline CDR1 is SSHAT and CDR2 is FNYEAQ (reference sequence). This chain's CDR3 is CASSEVAISTGRFHRSVHEQYF. The CDR3 DNA reads as TGTGCCAGCAGCGAAGTGGCGATATCAACAGGACGCTTCCACAGAAGCGTCCACGAGCAGTACTTC.

This chain uses TRBV11-2 with TRBJ2-1, with a weak D call TRBD1 (5 bases). The CDR3 length is 15 residues. Trimming took off 1 base at V and 6 bases at J, with 13 bases between the two ends. Germline V gives CDR1 SGHAT, CDR2 FQNNGV. CDR3 loop: CASSLGAQGVNEQFF. For the CDR3, the DNA is TGTGCCAGCAGCTTAGGGGCCCAAGGGGTCAATGAGCAGTTCTTC.

V usage is TRBV28 and J usage is TRBJ2-2; no definite D call. Germline values: CDR1 MDHEN, CDR2 SYDVKM. The CDR3 length is 12 residues. Trimming shortened V by 8 bases and J by 7 bases, and 11 bases separated the two germline ends. The CDR3 region is CASARLDGELFF. As DNA, the CDR3 is TGTGCCAGCGCCAGGCTCGACGGGGAGCTGTTTTTT.

The V call is TRBV18, the J call TRBJ2-5; D possibly corresponds to TRBD2 (6 bases). Germline CDR1 KGHSH, CDR2 LQKENI. This CDR3 contains 15 residues. The ends were cut back, 0 bases at V and 2 bases at J, with 10 bases in the middle. The CDR3 DNA is TGTGCCAGCTCACCACCGGGACTGCCACAAGAGACCCAGTACTTC. Protein product: CASSPPGLPQETQYF.

CDR3 sequence (DNA): TGCGCCAGCAGCAATACAGGGGAAAAACTGTTTTTT. Translated: CASSNTGEKLFF. The chain combines TRBV5-1 with TRBJ1-4, with D possibly matching TRBD1 (6 bases). Between the trimmed V and J ends, which lost 4 bases and 8 bases, there was a span of 9 bases. Germline assignment: CDR1 SGHRS and CDR2 YFSETQ. This CDR3 has 12 residues.

The chain joins TRBV4-1 to TRBJ2-2; 8 bases are shared with TRBD1. With 2 bases clipped from V and 4 bases from J, the junction kept 3 bases outside the gene matches. This CDR3 is 15 amino acids long. The germline V gene encodes CDR1 MGHRA and CDR2 YSYEKL. The CDR3 loop reads CASSQSGGSTGELFF. The CDR3 nucleotides read TGCGCCAGCAGCCAATCAGGGGGCAGCACCGGGGAGCTGTTTTTT.

V gene TRBV9 combines with J gene TRBJ1-3, with 7 bases aligning to TRBD1. The CDR3 is 16 residues long. V shed 1 base and J 1 base; nucleotides not matched to a gene: 5. The germline V gene encodes CDR1 SGDLS and CDR2 YYNGEE. The DNA for the CDR3 is TGTGCCAGCAGCGTACTTTCGACAGGGTCTGGAAACACCATATATTTT. Its protein product is CASSVLSTGSGNTIYF.

This chain uses TRBV19 with TRBJ2-1; possible D gene TRBD2, 5 bases. The germline V gene has CDR1 LNHDA and CDR2 SQIVND (reference sequence). The V gene lost 1 base and the J gene lost 4 bases, with 5 bases spanning the gap. This CDR3 is 13 amino acids long. For the CDR3, the DNA is TGTGCCAGTAGTATAGGAGGGTACAATGAGCAGTTCTTC. It codes for CASSIGGYNEQFF.

The table lists this clone with a few counts. The CDR3 here is CASSPGTLPGELFF. In DNA, the CDR3 is TGTGCCAGCAGCCCTGGGACGTTACCCGGGGAGCTGTTTTTT. The chain is built from TRBV11-1 and TRBJ2-2; D possibly matches TRBD1 or TRBD2 (5 bases each). V shed 5 bases and J shed 6 bases, with 13 bases lying between them. Germline V gene data show CDR1 as SGHAT and CDR2 as FQDESV (reference sequence). This CDR3 has 14 amino acids.

This sequence joins TRBV4-1 and TRBJ2-5; D unresolved. V was shortened by 8 bases and J by 0 bases, with 13 bases between the two germline ends. Germline CDR1 MGHRA, CDR2 YSYEKL. The CDR3 spans 14 residues. This CDR3 reads CASRHSDNQETQYF. CDR3 DNA: TGCGCCAGCCGTCACTCTGACAACCAAGAGACCCAGTACTTC.